These T cell receptor beta chains were read from a single sample in a study of cytomegalovirus exposure and HLA in healthy donors. The data were produced by immunoSEQ multiplex PCR, yet TCRdb's version contains in-frame clones alone and is incomplete. The sample has a few hundred thousand clones, approximately 83% seen once. Sequenced sample: PBMCs. Receptors originate from a woman between 45 and 65 years old in good health and CMV-seropositive. CDR3s include the opening cysteine and the closing phenylalanine or tryptophan. A D gene is named only where the DNA matches it firmly. Expanded clones get a size class; other rows say once, few or many, or leave the size out.

V: TRBV7-9
D: .
J: TRBJ1-1
size: .
CDR3: CASSLGGRETEAFF
DNA: TGTGCCAGCAGCTTAGGAGGACGGGAGACTGAAGCTTTCTTT

V: TRBV18
D: .
J: TRBJ1-5
size: once
CDR3: CASSTGRANQPQHF
DNA: TGTGCCAGCTCAACGGGCAGGGCGAATCAGCCCCAGCATTTT

V: TRBV6-5
D: .
J: TRBJ2-2
size: .
CDR3: CASSLLRTGELFF
DNA: TGTGCCAGCAGTCTCCTCCGGACCGGGGAGCTGTTTTTT

V: TRBV5-1
D: .
J: TRBJ1-1
size: .
CDR3: CASSWAGMNTEAFF
DNA: TGCGCCAGCAGCTGGGCAGGGATGAACACTGAAGCTTTCTTT

V: TRBV5-6
D: .
J: TRBJ2-5
size: .
CDR3: CASSLGLNLETQYF
DNA: TGTGCCAGCAGCTTGGGACTCAATCTGGAGACCCAGTACTTC

V: TRBV30
D: TRBD1
J: TRBJ2-1
size: .
CDR3: CAWSRTGYSGEQFF
DNA: TGTGCCTGGAGTAGGACAGGGTATTCCGGTGAGCAGTTCTTC

V: TRBV6-5
D: .
J: TRBJ1-6
size: .
CDR3: CASSLQGRSPLHF
DNA: TGTGCCAGCAGCCTACAGGGAAGATCACCCCTCCACTTT

V: TRBV27
D: TRBD1
J: TRBJ2-7
size: .
CDR3: CASSLDRLGTGGSYEQYF
DNA: TGTGCCAGCAGTTTGGACCGACTTGGGACAGGGGGCTCCTACGAGCAGTACTTC

V: TRBV29-1
D: .
J: TRBJ2-7
size: once
CDR3: CSVRGVSGDEQYF
DNA: TGCAGCGTTCGTGGGGTCTCAGGGGACGAGCAGTACTTC

V: TRBV6-4
D: TRBD1
J: TRBJ2-2
size: .
CDR3: CASSDSTDRATGELFF
DNA: TGTGCCAGCAGTGACTCGACGGACAGGGCCACCGGGGAGCTGTTTTTT

V: TRBV5-5
D: TRBD1
J: TRBJ2-1
size: once
CDR3: CASSSTGVGYNEQFF
DNA: TGTGCCAGCAGCTCGACAGGGGTAGGGTACAATGAGCAGTTCTTC

V: TRBV6-5
D: .
J: TRBJ1-6
size: .
CDR3: CASSYSRTASPLHF
DNA: TGTGCCAGCAGTTACTCGAGGACAGCTTCACCCCTCCACTTT

V: TRBV28
D: TRBD2
J: TRBJ2-1
size: .
CDR3: CASGGTSGGPTAYNEQFF
DNA: TGTGCCAGCGGGGGGACTAGCGGGGGCCCAACCGCCTACAATGAGCAGTTCTTC

V: TRBV28
D: TRBD1
J: TRBJ1-4
size: .
CDR3: CASSLMGQGVTTNEKLFF
DNA: TGTGCCAGCAGCCTGATGGGACAGGGGGTAACAACTAATGAAAAACTGTTTTTT

V: TRBV5-1
D: .
J: TRBJ1-6
size: once
CDR3: CASSLSGSPLHF
DNA: TGCGCCAGCAGCTTGAGCGGGTCACCCCTCCACTTT

V: TRBV27
D: .
J: TRBJ1-3
size: .
CDR3: CASSLQGSGNTIYF
DNA: TGTGCCAGCAGTTTACAGGGCTCTGGAAACACCATATATTTT

V: TRBV27
D: TRBD1
J: TRBJ2-2
size: .
CDR3: CASSRQGRELFF
DNA: TGTGCCAGCAGTCGACAGGGGCGGGAGCTGTTTTTT

V: TRBV18
D: .
J: TRBJ1-6
size: .
CDR3: CASSPSRANSPLHF
DNA: TGTGCCAGCTCACCTAGCAGGGCCAATTCACCCCTCCACTTT

V: TRBV2
D: TRBD2
J: TRBJ2-1
size: once
CDR3: CASSGWLGLAYNEQFF
DNA: TGTGCCAGCAGTGGTTGGTTGGGACTAGCCTACAATGAGCAGTTCTTC

V: TRBV5-5
D: TRBD1
J: TRBJ2-3
size: .
CDR3: CASSLRTGGTDTQYF
DNA: TGTGCCAGCAGCTTGAGGACAGGGGGCACAGATACGCAGTATTTT

V: TRBV7-9
D: .
J: TRBJ1-1
size: .
CDR3: CATRWRMNTEAFF
DNA: TGTGCCACACGTTGGCGGATGAACACTGAAGCTTTCTTT

V: TRBV4-2
D: .
J: TRBJ1-1
size: .
CDR3: CASSPIGTEAFF
DNA: TGTGCCAGCAGCCCGATCGGCACTGAAGCTTTCTTT

V: TRBV7-9
D: TRBD1
J: TRBJ1-6
size: .
CDR3: CASRSGTGPNSPLHF
DNA: TGTGCCAGCAGGTCAGGGACAGGTCCTAATTCACCCCTCCACTTT

V: TRBV18
D: .
J: TRBJ1-1
size: .
CDR3: CASSPLDRNTEAFF
DNA: TGTGCCAGCTCACCCCTCGACAGGAACACTGAAGCTTTCTTT

V: TRBV19
D: TRBD2
J: TRBJ2-7
size: .
CDR3: CASSSTSGLAGGVYEQYF
DNA: TGTGCCAGTAGTTCCACCTCGGGACTAGCGGGGGGGGTCTACGAGCAGTACTTC

V: TRBV6-1
D: .
J: TRBJ2-7
size: .
CDR3: CASQQGRDEQYF
DNA: TGTGCCAGCCAACAGGGCCGCGACGAGCAGTACTTC

V: TRBV6-6
D: TRBD2
J: TRBJ2-2
size: .
CDR3: CASRSGTRANTGELFF
DNA: TGTGCCAGCAGATCCGGGACTAGAGCGAACACCGGGGAGCTGTTTTTT

V: TRBV7-9
D: .
J: TRBJ1-1
size: .
CDR3: CASSLGPVRDEAFF
DNA: TGTGCCAGCAGCTTAGGTCCCGTGAGAGATGAAGCTTTCTTT

V: TRBV7-9
D: TRBD2
J: TRBJ2-7
size: .
CDR3: CASSLQRGPFYEQYF
DNA: TGTGCCAGCAGCCTACAGCGGGGGCCGTTCTACGAGCAGTACTTC

V: TRBV10-3
D: TRBD1
J: TRBJ2-7
size: .
CDR3: CAISETGTGGYEQYF
DNA: TGTGCCATCAGTGAAACAGGGACAGGGGGCTACGAGCAGTACTTC

V: TRBV2
D: .
J: TRBJ2-7
size: .
CDR3: CASLREGSYEQYF
DNA: TGTGCCAGCTTGCGAGAGGGCTCCTACGAGCAGTACTTC

V: TRBV11-2
D: .
J: TRBJ1-6
size: .
CDR3: CASSGGTGSSYNSPLHF
DNA: TGTGCCAGCAGCGGCGGGACGGGGAGCTCCTATAATTCACCCCTCCACTTT

V: TRBV10-3
D: TRBD1
J: TRBJ2-5
size: .
CDR3: CATSAGDSGSEETQYF
DNA: TGTGCCACAAGCGCCGGGGACAGTGGGTCGGAAGAGACCCAGTACTTC